This T cell receptor (beta chain) was recovered during a study of cytotoxic CD8 clonotypes in ibrutinib-treated CLL. Background on the study: The group held 11 relapsed/refractory and approximately 15 treatment-naive patients, with under 18 IGHV unmutated. Mean yields were around 240,000 productive templates and around 98,000 productive rearrangements per sample.

The germline CDR1 and CDR2 sequences are MDHEN and SYDVKM. The CDR3 totals 22 residues. V gave up 4 bases and J gave up 2 bases; unmatched junction bases: 23. Findings and limits, study-wide: Clonality increased with ibrutinib response but returned toward baseline at progression. Higher circulating CD8+ T-cell counts strongly accompanied higher baseline clonality, above age-matched healthy donors.

Data came from immunoSEQ multiplex PCR; TCRdb stores just in-frame clones and leaves some out. In the table there are around 150,000 clones, roughly 86% of which are singletons. Regarding this clone: Its antigen is undetermined.

This chain links TRBV28 with TRBJ1-5; TRBD1 aligns across 10 bases. The source of this sequence is a human donor with chronic lymphocytic leukemia. Sequenced here: PBMCs, sampled after 12 months of ibrutinib treatment. CDR3 loop: CASSYPYRTGGGRENGNQPQHF. The CDR3 nucleotides are TGTGCCAGCAGTTACCCGTATAGGACAGGGGGAGGGAGAGAAAACGGCAATCAGCCCCAGCATTTT.